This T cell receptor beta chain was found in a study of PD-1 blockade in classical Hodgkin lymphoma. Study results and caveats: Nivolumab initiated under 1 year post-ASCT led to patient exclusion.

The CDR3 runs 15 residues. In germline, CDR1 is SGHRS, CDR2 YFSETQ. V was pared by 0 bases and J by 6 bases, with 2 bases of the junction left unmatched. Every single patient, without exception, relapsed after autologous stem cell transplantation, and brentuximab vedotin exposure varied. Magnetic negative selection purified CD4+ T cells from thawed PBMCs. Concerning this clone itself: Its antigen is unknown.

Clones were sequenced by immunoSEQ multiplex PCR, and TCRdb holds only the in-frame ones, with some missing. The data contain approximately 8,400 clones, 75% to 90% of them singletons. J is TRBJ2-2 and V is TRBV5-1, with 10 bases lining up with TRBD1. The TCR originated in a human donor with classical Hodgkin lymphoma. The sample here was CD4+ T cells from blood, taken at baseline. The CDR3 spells CASSLGQGAAGELFF. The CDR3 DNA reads TGCGCCAGCAGCTTGGGACAGGGGGCCGCCGGGGAGCTGTTTTTT.